One and the same sample provided the 13 T cell receptor beta chains below, sequenced in a study of shared clonotypes between healthy human individuals. The data were produced by immunoSEQ multiplex PCR, yet TCRdb's version contains in-frame clones alone and is incomplete. The table records about 2.4 million clones, around 90% of them present only once. The sample consisted of naive CD4+ T cells sorted from blood. The subset is: CD45RA+ positively selected. Receptor source: a man aged 18 to 35 in good health.

The chain uses TRBV27 and TRBJ2-2; perhaps D is TRBD1 or TRBD2 (6 bases each). Germline V lookup: CDR1 MNHEY, CDR2 SMNVEV (reference sequence). The CDR3 sequence is 15 residues long. Trimming took 2 bases from V and 5 from J, leaving 12 bases between them. The CDR3 DNA reads as TGTGCCAGCAGTTTACTTGGGGGGCAAACCGGGGAGCTGTTTTTT. It codes for CASSLLGGQTGELFF.

The chain is built from TRBV6-5 and TRBJ1-2, with D possibly being TRBD1 (5 bases). Trimming took off 6 bases at V and 4 bases at J, with 15 bases between the two ends. The V gene's germline CDR1 is MNHEY and CDR2 SVGAGI. The CDR3 totals 14 residues. CDR3 sequence reads: CASRPGSGGYGYTF. CDR3 nucleotide sequence: TGTGCCAGCAGACCGGGATCCGGGGGCTATGGCTACACCTTC.

The sample holds a few counts of this clone. Other DNA sequences in this sample translate to the same CDR3. This chain links TRBV5-1 with TRBJ2-7; D unresolved. The CDR3 spans 13 residues. Trimming shortened V by 0 bases and J by 2 bases, and 6 bases separated the two germline ends. Germline-derived CDR1 and CDR2 are SGHRS and YFSETQ. The CDR3, as DNA: TGCGCCAGCAGCTTGGGTAGGGCCTACGAGCAGTACTTC. Its protein product is CASSLGRAYEQYF.

The chain combines TRBV5-6 with TRBJ2-2; D is perhaps TRBD2 (5 bases). Trimming took off 0 bases at V and 2 bases at J, with 11 bases between the two ends. The CDR3 is 16 amino acids. CDR1 and CDR2 (germline): SGHDT, YYEEEE. Here the CDR3 reads CASSLDMGDNTGELFF. The CDR3 region has the DNA TGTGCCAGCAGCTTGGATATGGGAGACAACACCGGGGAGCTGTTTTTT.

As regards this clone: The same CDR3 arises from other DNA sequences in this sample as well. The chain is built from TRBV27 and TRBJ1-5; unclear D gene. Trimming stripped 5 bases from V and 4 bases from J, with 6 bases between. Germline lookup yields CDR1 MNHEY and CDR2 SMNVEV (reference sequence). This CDR3 has 12 amino acids. CDR3 amino acids: CASSDRNQPQHF. The CDR3, as DNA: TGTGCCAGCAGTGATAGAAATCAGCCCCAGCATTTT.

Details on this clone: The same CDR3 can be traced to other DNA sequences in this sample. CDR3 DNA: TGTGCCAGCAGTCAGGGGGGAAATTCACCCCTCCACTTT. It yields the protein CASSQGGNSPLHF. The chain links TRBV6-5 to TRBJ1-6; 7 bases fit TRBD1. Losses at the gene ends were 5 bases for V and 7 bases for J; bases not matched to a gene: 2. The CDR3 totals 13 residues. Per germline, CDR1 MNHEY and CDR2 SVGAGI.

Only a few counts were recorded for this clone. The chain recombines TRBV4-1 with TRBJ1-4; 9 nucleotides align to TRBD1. V shed 3 bases, J shed 7 bases, and the junction held 9 bases outside the gene matches. Per the germline V gene, CDR1 is MGHRA and CDR2 is YSYEKL. The CDR3 is 16 amino acids. The CDR3 region is CASSQSSGTGSEKLFF. The CDR3 DNA reads as TGCGCCAGCAGCCAGAGCTCCGGGACAGGGAGTGAAAAACTGTTTTTT.

As regards this clone: The sample holds other DNA sequences that translate to the same CDR3. This chain uses TRBV7-8 with TRBJ2-3; maybe TRBD2 (5 bases). Germline V gene lookup returns CDR1 SGHVS and CDR2 FQNEAQ. This CDR3 has 14 amino acids. V was cut by 3 bases and J by 0 bases, with 7 bases left in between. CDR3 sequence reads: CASSFGGSTDTQYF. CDR3 bases: TGTGCCAGCAGCTTCGGCGGGAGCACAGATACGCAGTATTTT.

This chain joins TRBV2 and TRBJ2-7, with D perhaps matching TRBD2 (6 bases). In germline, CDR1 is SNHLY, CDR2 FYNNEI. The V end was cut by 6 bases, the J end by 6 bases, with 18 bases between. CDR3 length: 14 residues. DNA for the CDR3: TGTGCCAGCAGGACGGGACTGGGAAGTTTCGAGCAGTACTTC. As protein: CASRTGLGSFEQYF. Full variable domain (outside the CDR3, taken from reference TRBV2 and TRBJ2-7): EPEVTQTPSHQVTQMGQEVILRCVPISNHLYFYWYRQILGQKVEFLVSFYNNEISEKSEIFDDQFSVERPDGSNFTLKIRSTKLEDSAMYFCASRTGLGSFEQYFGPGTRLTVT.

V gene TRBV6-5 combines with J gene TRBJ2-5; 9 bases map to TRBD2. Germline V gene sequence: CDR1 MNHEY, CDR2 SVGAGI. V lost 4 bases to trimming and J lost 3 bases; unmatched junction nucleotides: 9. The CDR3 totals 16 residues. DNA of the CDR3: TGTGCCAGCAGTTCGACCTTTAGACTAGCGGAAGAGACCCAGTACTTC. Amino acid sequence: CASSSTFRLAEETQYF.

V is TRBV10-3 and J is TRBJ2-3; unclear D gene. CDR3 length: 13 amino acids. Germline V gene sequence: CDR1 ENHRY, CDR2 SYGVKD. With 8 bases removed from V and 0 bases from J, the gap between germline ends came to 9 bases. This CDR3 is CAIVGSSTDTQYF. As DNA, the CDR3 is TGTGCCATCGTGGGGTCTAGCACAGATACGCAGTATTTT.

This chain uses TRBV19 with TRBJ2-2; 9 positions match TRBD1. From germline, CDR1 is LNHDA and CDR2 SQIVND (reference sequence). Trimming at V came to 6 bases and at J to 5 bases, leaving 7 bases not matched to a gene. The CDR3 length is 15 residues. CDR3 nucleotide sequence: TGTGCCAGTAGGCCGGGACAGGGTGGTACCGGGGAGCTGTTTTTT. It yields the protein CASRPGQGGTGELFF.

In this sample, this clone turned up once. The sample contains more than one DNA sequence encoding this CDR3. The CDR3 DNA is TGTGCCAGCAGCCGACAGGGTGGCAACTATGGCTACACCTTC. Encoded protein: CASSRQGGNYGYTF. This chain links TRBV27 with TRBJ1-2, with 7 nucleotides matching TRBD1. CDR1 is MNHEY, CDR2 SMNVEV, per germline (reference sequence). The CDR3 totals 14 residues. Germline trimming cut 6 bases from V and 2 bases from J; bases unmatched to any gene: 6.